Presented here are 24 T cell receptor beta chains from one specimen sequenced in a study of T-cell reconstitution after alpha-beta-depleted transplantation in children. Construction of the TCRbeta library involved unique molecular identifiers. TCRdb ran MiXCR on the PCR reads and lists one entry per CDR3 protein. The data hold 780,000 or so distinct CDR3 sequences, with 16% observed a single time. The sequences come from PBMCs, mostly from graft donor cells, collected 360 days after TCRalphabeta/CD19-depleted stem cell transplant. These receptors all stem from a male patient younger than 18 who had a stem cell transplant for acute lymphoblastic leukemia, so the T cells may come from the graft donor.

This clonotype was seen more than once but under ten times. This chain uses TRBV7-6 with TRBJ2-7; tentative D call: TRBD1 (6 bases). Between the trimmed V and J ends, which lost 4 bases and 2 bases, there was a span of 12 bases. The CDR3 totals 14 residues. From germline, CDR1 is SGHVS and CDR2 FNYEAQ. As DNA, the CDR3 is TGTGCCAGCAGCTCTTACAGGGCTGCCTACGAGCAGTACTTC. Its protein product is CASSSYRAAYEQYF.

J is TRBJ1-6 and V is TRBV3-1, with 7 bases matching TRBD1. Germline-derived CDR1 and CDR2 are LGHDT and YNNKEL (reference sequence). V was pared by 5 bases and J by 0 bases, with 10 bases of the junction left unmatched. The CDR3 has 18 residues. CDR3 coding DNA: TGTGCCAGCAGCTTACAGGGACAGCCGAGCTCCTATAATTCACCCCTCCACTTT. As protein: CASSLQGQPSSYNSPLHF. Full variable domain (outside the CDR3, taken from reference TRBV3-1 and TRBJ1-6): DTAVSQTPKYLVTQMGNDKSIKCEQNLGHDTMYWYKQDSKKFLKIMFSYNNKELIINETVPNRFSPKSPDKAHLNLHINSLELGDSAVYFCASSLQGQPSSYNSPLHFGNGTRLTVT.

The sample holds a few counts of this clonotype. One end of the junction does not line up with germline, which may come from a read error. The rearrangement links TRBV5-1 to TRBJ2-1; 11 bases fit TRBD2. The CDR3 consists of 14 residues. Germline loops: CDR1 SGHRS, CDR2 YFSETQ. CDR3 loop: CASSLVGRLAGSRF. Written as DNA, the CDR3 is TGCGCCAGCAGCTTGGTTGGCAGACTAGCGGGAAGTCGCTTC.

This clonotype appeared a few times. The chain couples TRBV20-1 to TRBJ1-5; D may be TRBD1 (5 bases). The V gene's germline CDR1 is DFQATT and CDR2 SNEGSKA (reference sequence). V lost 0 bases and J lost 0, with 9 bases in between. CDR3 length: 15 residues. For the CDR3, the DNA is TGCAGTGCTAGAGAGGACATCAATAGCAATCAGCCCCAGCATTTT. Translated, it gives CSAREDINSNQPQHF.

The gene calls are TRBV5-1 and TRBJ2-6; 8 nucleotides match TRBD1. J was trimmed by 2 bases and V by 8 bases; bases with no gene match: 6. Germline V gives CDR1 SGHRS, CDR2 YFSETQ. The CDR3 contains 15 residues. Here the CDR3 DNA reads TGCGCCAGTATTGACAGGGGACCTGGGGCCAACGTCCTGACTTTC. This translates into CASIDRGPGANVLTF.

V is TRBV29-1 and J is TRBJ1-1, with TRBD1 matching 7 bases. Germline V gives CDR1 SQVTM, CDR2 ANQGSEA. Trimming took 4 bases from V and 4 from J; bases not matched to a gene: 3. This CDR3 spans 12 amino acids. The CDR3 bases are TGCAGCGTTGGGCAGGGGGTCACTGAAGCTTTCTTT. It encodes CSVGQGVTEAFF.

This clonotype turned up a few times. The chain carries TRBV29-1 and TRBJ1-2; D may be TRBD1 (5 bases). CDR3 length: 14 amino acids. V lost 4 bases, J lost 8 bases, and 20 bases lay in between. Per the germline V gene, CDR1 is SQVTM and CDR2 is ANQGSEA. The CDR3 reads CSVAQVLIFNGYTF. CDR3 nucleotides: TGCAGCGTTGCACAGGTCCTAATATTTAACGGCTACACCTTC.

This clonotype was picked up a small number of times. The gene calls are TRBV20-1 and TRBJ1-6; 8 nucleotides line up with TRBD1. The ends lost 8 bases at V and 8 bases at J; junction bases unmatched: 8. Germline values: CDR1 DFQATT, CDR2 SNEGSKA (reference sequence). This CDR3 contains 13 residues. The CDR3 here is CSSRTGTYSPLHF. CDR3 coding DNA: TGCAGTTCCCGGACAGGGACTTATTCACCCCTCCACTTT.

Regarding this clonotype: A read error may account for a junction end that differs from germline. The CDR3 loop is CASSEKASRGF. The CDR3 DNA sequence: TGTGCCAGCAGTGAAAAGGCGTCCCGTGGCTTC. This rearrangement joins TRBV2 to TRBJ2-7; D unclear. The CDR3 length is 11 residues. The V gene's germline CDR1 is SNHLY and CDR2 FYNNEI.

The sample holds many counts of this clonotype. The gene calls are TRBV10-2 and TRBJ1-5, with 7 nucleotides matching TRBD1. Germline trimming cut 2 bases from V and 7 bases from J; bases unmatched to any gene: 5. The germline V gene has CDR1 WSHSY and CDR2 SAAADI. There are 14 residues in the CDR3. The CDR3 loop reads CASSENQGVQPQHF. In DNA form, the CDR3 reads TGCGCCAGCAGTGAGAACCAGGGGGTCCAGCCCCAGCATTTT.

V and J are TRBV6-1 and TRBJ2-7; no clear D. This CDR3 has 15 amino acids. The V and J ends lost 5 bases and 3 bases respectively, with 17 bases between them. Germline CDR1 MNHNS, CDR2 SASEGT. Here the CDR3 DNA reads TGTGCCAGCAGTCGTTCCGGCACTGATTACTACGAGCAGTACTTC. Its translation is CASSRSGTDYYEQYF.

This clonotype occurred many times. Here the CDR3 reads CASSHGKQNTIYF. The CDR3 DNA follows: TGCGCCAGCAGCCACGGAAAGCAAAACACCATATATTTT. The J gene is TRBJ1-3, the V gene TRBV5-1; D is unclear. The germline V gene has CDR1 SGHRS and CDR2 YFSETQ. This CDR3 has 13 amino acids. The V and J ends lost 4 bases and 6 bases respectively, with 11 bases between them.

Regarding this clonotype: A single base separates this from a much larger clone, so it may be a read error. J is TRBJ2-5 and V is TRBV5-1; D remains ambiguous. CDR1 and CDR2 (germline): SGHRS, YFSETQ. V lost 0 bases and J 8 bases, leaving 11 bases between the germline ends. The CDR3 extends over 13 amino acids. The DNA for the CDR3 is TGCGCCAGCAGCTTGGCCAACGTGGATACCCAGTACTTC. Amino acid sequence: CASSLANVDTQYF.

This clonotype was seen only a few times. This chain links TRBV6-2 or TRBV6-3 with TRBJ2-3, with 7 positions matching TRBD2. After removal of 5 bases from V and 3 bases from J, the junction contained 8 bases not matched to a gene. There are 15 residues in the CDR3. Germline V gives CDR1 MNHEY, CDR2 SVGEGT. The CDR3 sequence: CASSPSGIGTDTQYF. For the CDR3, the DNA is TGTGCCAGCAGTCCGAGCGGGATTGGAACAGATACGCAGTATTTT.

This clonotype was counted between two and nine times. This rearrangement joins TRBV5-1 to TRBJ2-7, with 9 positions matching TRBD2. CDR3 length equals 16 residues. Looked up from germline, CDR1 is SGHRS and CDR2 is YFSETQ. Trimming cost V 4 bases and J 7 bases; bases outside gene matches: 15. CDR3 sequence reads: CASSAAPVAGVGEQYF. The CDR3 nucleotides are TGCGCCAGCAGCGCCGCCCCGGTAGCGGGAGTGGGGGAGCAGTACTTC.

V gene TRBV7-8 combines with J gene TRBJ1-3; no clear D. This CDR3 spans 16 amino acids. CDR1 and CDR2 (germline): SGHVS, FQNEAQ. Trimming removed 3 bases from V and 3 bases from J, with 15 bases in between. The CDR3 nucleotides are TGTGCCAGCAGCTTTACTCTGGTCGGAAGTGGAAACACCATATATTTT. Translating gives CASSFTLVGSGNTIYF. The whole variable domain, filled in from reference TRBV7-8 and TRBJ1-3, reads GAGVSQSPRYKVAKRGQDVALRCDPISGHVSLFWYQQALGQGPEFLTYFQNEAQLDKSGLPSDRFFAERPEGSVSTLKIQRTQQEDSAVYLCASSFTLVGSGNTIYFGEGSWLTVV.

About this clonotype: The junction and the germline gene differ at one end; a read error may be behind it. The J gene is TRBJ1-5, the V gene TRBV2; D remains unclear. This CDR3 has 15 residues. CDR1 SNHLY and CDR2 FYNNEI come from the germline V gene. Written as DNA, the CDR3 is TGTGCCAGCAGGTACAGAGACCCTAGCAATCAGCCCCACCATTTT. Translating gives CASRYRDPSNQPHHF.

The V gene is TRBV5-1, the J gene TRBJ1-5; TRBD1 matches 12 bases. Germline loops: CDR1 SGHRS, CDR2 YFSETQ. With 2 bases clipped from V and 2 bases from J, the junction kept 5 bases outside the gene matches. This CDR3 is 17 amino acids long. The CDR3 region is CASSLGTGGYGNQPQHF. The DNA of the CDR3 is TGCGCCAGCAGCTTAGGGACAGGGGGCTATGGCAATCAGCCCCAGCATTTT.

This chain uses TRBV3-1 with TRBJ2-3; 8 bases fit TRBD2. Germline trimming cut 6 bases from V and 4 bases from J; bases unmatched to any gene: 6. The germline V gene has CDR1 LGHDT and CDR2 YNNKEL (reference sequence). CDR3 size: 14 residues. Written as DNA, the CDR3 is TGTGCCAGCAGGCCGAGCGGGAGCGCAGATACGCAGTATTTT. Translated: CASRPSGSADTQYF.

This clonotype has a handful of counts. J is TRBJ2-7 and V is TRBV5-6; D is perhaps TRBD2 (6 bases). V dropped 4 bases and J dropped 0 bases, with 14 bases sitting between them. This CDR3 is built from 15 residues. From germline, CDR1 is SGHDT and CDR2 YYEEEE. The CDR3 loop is CASSGRLVPSYEQYF. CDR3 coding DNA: TGTGCCAGCAGCGGTAGACTAGTCCCCTCCTACGAGCAGTACTTC.

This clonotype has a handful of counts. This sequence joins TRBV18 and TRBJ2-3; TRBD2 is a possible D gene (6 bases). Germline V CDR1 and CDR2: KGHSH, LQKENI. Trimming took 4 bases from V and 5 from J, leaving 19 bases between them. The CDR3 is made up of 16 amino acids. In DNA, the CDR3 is TGTGCCAGCTCACGCGGGGACCCTACGTCCTTAGATACGCAGTATTTT. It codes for CASSRGDPTSLDTQYF.

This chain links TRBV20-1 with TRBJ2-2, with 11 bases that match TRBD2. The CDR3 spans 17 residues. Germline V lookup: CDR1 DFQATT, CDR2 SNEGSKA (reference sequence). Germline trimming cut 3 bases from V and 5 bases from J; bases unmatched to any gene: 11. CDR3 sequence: CSARGATSGRGTGELFF. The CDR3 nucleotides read TGCAGTGCTAGGGGGGCCACTAGCGGGAGAGGTACCGGGGAGCTGTTTTTT.

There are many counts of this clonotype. CDR3 residues: CASSLPGHTQYF. CDR3 coding DNA: TGTGCCAGCAGCTTGCCAGGGCATACGCAGTATTTT. This chain connects TRBV7-2 to TRBJ2-3; a weak D match, TRBD1 (5 bases). The CDR3 consists of 12 residues. V dropped 3 bases and J dropped 7 bases, with 8 bases sitting between them. The germline gives CDR1 SGHTA, CDR2 FQGNSA.

The CDR3 nucleotides are TGCGCCAGCAGCTTACAGGGAGGCGGCACCTATGGCTACACCTTC. The encoded protein is CASSLQGGGTYGYTF. V and J are TRBV5-1 and TRBJ1-2; a possible D gene is TRBD1 (6 bases). The length of the CDR3 is 15 residues. Trimming pared 2 bases from V and 4 bases from J, leaving 15 bases between. Germline CDR1 reads SGHRS; CDR2 reads YFSETQ.